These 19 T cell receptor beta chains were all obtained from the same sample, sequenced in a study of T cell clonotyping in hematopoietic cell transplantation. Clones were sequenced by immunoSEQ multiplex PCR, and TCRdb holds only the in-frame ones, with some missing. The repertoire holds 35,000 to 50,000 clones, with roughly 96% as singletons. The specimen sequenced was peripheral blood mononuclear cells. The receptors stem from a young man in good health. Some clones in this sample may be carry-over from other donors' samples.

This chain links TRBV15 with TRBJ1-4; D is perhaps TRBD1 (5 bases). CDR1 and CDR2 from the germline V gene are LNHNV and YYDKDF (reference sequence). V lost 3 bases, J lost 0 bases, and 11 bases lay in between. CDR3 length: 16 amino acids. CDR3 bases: TGTGCCACCAGCAGCGGGGACGGGGCAACTAATGAAAAACTGTTTTTT. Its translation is CATSSGDGATNEKLFF.

CDR3 sequence: CASSRLLSSGTTGELFF. The CDR3 nucleotides are TGTGCCAGCAGCCGCCTACTTAGCTCTGGTACCACCGGGGAGCTGTTTTTT. This sequence joins TRBV7-9 and TRBJ2-2; unclear D gene. The CDR3 runs 17 residues. V lost 5 bases and J 4 bases, leaving 20 bases between the germline ends. The germline V gene has CDR1 SEHNR and CDR2 FQNEAQ (reference sequence). The full variable domain, with the rest looked up from reference TRBV7-9 and TRBJ2-2, is DTGVSQNPRHKITKRGQNVTFRCDPISEHNRLYWYRQTLGQGPEFLTYFQNEAQLEKSRLLSDRFSAERPKGSFSTLEIQRTEQGDSAMYLCASSRLLSSGTTGELFFGEGSRLTVL.

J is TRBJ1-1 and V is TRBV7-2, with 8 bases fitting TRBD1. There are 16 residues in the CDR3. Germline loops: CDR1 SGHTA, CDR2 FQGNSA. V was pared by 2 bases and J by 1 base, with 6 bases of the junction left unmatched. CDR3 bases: TGTGCCAGCAGCTTATTCCCGACAGGGGAGAACACTGAAGCTTTCTTT. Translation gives CASSLFPTGENTEAFF.

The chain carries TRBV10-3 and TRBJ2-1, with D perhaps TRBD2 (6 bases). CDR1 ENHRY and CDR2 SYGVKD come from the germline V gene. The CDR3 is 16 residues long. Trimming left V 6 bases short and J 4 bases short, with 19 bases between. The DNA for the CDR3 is TGTGCCATCAGCGCCCGAGTGGGGGGAGCTTACAATGAGCAGTTCTTC. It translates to CAISARVGGAYNEQFF.

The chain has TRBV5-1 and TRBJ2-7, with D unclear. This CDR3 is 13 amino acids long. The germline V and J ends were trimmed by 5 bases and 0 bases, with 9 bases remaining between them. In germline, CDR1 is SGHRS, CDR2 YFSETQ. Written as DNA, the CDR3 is TGCGCCAGCAGTGTGACGAGCTCCTACGAGCAGTACTTC. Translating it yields CASSVTSSYEQYF.

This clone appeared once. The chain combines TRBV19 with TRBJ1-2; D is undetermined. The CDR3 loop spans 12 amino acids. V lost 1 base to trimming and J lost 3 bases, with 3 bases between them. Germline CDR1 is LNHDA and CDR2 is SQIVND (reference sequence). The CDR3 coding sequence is TGTGCCAGTAGTATAGTTGACTATGGCTACACCTTC. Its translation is CASSIVDYGYTF.

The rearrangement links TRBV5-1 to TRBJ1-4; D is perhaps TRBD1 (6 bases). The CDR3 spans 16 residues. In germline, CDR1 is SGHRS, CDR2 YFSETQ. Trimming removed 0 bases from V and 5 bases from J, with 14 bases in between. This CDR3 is CASSLARGARNEKLFF. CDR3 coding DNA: TGCGCCAGCAGCTTGGCGCGGGGGGCAAGGAATGAAAAACTGTTTTTT. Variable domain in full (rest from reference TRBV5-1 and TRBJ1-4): KAGVTQTPRYLIKTRGQQVTLSCSPISGHRSVSWYQQTPGQGLQFLFEYFSETQRNKGNFPGRFSGRQFSNSRSEMNVSTLELGDSALYLCASSLARGARNEKLFFGSGTQLSVL.

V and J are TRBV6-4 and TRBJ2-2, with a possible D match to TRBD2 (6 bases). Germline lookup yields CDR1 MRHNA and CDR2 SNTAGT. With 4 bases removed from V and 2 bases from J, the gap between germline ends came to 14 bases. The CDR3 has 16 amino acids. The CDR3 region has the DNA TGTGCCAGCAGTGTGGAGGGAGGTCCCAACACCGGGGAGCTGTTTTTT. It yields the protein CASSVEGGPNTGELFF.

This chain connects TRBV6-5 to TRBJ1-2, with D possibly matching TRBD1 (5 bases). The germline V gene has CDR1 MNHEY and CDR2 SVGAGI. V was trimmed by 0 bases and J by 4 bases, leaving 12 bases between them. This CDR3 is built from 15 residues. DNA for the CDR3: TGTGCCAGCAGTTACTCAGCAGGGAGGGTCTATGGCTACACCTTC. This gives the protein CASSYSAGRVYGYTF.

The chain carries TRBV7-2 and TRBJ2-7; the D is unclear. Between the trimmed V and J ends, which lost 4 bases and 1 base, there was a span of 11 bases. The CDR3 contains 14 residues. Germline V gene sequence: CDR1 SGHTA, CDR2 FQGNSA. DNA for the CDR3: TGTGCCAGCAGCTCCATCCACCATTCCTACGAGCAGTACTTC. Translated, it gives CASSSIHHSYEQYF.

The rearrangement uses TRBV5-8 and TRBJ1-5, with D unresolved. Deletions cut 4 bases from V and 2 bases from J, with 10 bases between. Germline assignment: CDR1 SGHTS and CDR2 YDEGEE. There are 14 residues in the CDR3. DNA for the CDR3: TGTGCCAGCAGCCCAGACATAGGCAATCAGCCCCAGCATTTT. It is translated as CASSPDIGNQPQHF.

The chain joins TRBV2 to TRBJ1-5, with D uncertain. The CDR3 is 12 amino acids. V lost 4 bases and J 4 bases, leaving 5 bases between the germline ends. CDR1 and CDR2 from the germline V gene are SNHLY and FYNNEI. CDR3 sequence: CASSAQNQPQHF. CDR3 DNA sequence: TGTGCCAGCAGTGCTCAGAATCAGCCCCAGCATTTT. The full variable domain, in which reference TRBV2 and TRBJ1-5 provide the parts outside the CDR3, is EPEVTQTPSHQVTQMGQEVILRCVPISNHLYFYWYRQILGQKVEFLVSFYNNEISEKSEIFDDQFSVERPDGSNFTLKIRSTKLEDSAMYFCASSAQNQPQHFGDGTRLSIL.

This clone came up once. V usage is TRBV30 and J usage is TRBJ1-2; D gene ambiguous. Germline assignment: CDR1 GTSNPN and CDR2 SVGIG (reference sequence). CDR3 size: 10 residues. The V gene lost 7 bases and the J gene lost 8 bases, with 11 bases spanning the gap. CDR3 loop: CAFYAGGYTF. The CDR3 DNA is TGTGCCTTCTACGCCGGGGGCTACACCTTC. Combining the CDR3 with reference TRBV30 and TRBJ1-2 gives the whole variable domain SQTIHQWPATLVQPVGSPLSLECTVEGTSNPNLYWYRQAAGRGLQLLFYSVGIGQISSEVPQNLSASRPQDRQFILSSKKLLLSDSGFYLCAFYAGGYTFGSGTRLTVV.

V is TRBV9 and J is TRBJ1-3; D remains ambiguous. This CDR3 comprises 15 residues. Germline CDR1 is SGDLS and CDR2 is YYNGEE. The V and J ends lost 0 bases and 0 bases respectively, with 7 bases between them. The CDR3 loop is CASSVGKASGNTIYF. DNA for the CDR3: TGTGCCAGCAGCGTAGGAAAAGCCTCTGGAAACACCATATATTTT.

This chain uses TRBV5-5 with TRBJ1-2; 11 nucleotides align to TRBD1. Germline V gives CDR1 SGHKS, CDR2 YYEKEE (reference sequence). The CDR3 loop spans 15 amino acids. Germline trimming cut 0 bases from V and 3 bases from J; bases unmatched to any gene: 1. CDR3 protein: CASSLEGQGDYGYTF. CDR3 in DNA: TGTGCCAGCAGCTTGGAGGGACAGGGGGACTATGGCTACACCTTC.

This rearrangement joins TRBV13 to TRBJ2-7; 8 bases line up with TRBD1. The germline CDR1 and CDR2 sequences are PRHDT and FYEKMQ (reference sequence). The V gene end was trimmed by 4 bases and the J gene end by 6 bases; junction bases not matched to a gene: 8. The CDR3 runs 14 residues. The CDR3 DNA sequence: TGTGCCAGCAGCTCCCGGGACAGGAGGCTCGAGCAGTACTTC. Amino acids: CASSSRDRRLEQYF.

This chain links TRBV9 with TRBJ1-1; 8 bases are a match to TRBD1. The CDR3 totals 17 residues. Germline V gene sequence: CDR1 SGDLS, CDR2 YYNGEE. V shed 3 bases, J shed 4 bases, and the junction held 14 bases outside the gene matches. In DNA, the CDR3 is TGTGCCAGCAGCGACGCAAAAGACAGGGGTTGGGGCACTGAAGCTTTCTTT. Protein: CASSDAKDRGWGTEAFF.

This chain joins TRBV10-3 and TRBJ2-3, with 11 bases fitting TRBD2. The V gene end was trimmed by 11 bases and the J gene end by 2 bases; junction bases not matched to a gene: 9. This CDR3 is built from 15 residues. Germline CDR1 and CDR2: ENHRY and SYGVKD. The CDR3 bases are TGTGCCTCTCAGCTAGCGGGGGGCCACACAGATACGCAGTATTTT. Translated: CASQLAGGHTDTQYF.

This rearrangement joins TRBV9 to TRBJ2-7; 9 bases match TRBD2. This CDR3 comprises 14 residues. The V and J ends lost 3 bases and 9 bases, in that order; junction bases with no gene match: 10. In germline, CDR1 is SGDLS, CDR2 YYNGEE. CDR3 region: CASSAYSGGSWQYF. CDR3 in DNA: TGTGCCAGCAGCGCCTACAGCGGGGGGAGTTGGCAGTACTTC.